This TCR beta chain was recorded in a study of immune evolution from preneoplasia to lung adenocarcinoma (dated by TCRdb to the early 2020s). Describing the broader study: HLA loss of heterozygosity was seen in roughly 6.6%, 14% and 36% of AIS, MIA and ADC lesions, and in no AAH lesions. TCR sequencing data came from 51 patients. The sample size was set by how many specimens were available, not by a prior power calculation. The immune data were combined with whole exome sequencing and methylation data from the same cohort of nodules. The study used immune gene expression, TCR sequencing and multiplex immunofluorescence to profile the immune contexture of lung adenocarcinoma precursors and invasive adenocarcinoma. A total of under 60 patients with pulmonary nodules who underwent surgical resection were included in the overall cohort. Resected precursor lesions (AAH, AIS, MIA) and invasive adenocarcinomas were compared with paired morphologically normal lung tissue. The study reported that roughly 110 samples were used for TCR sequencing. Class I HLA alleles were inferred from exome data with POLYSOLVER, and allele-specific HLA loss was detected with LOHHLA.

As for this clone: Its antigen target is currently unknown. Base qualities are not recorded, but no much larger clone differs from it by a single base.

The paper as a whole reports these results and caveats: The highest T cell clonality was observed in KRAS-mutant nodules compared with EGFR-mutant or double wild-type lesions. All patients were from Japan and China, so applicability to Western populations was uncertain. Clonality was highest in normal lung, while later-stage lesions appeared to have lower clonality but higher T cell density and diversity. Normal lung had the highest top T cell clone frequencies, which appeared to decline progressively from AAH through AIS, MIA and invasive adenocarcinoma. The findings were based on association rather than direct causation, and larger cohorts with long-term follow-up and longitudinal biopsies were deemed needed.

The immunoSEQ hsTCRbeta Kit was used to sequence TCR beta CDR3 regions from DNA. The authors processed their data as follows. TCR sequencing data were analysed with the ImmunoSEQ Analyzer. T cell clonality was calculated on productive rearrangements as 1 minus Pielou's evenness. T cell diversity was measured with the inverse Simpson index on productive templates. T cell density was expressed as TCR beta template counts normalized to usable DNA, with usable DNA estimated by amplifying and sequencing housekeeping genes. Two-sided Kruskal-Wallis tests were used to compare TCR metrics across histologic stages. Imported from immuneACCESS, the table was reduced by TCRdb to in-frame sequences with V and J called. These copies leave out some clones; in studies compared against another copy, an unresolved V gene accounts for under half, and the cause of the remainder is not known. V and J calls and clone size are given by that table; D and trimming were obtained from the DNA. The sample table records thousands of clones; 70% to 80% of these occur just once. The top ten constitute approximately 12% of the sample.

The patients had resection in Japan or China between about 2013 and 2018. The histologic diagnosis of each case was independently confirmed on H&E slides by two lung cancer pathologists. Premalignant or tumor cells were enriched for nucleic acid extraction by macro-dissection performed after pathologic assessment. DNA was isolated from FFPE tissue using the AllPrep DNA/RNA FFPE Kit. The CDR3 runs 16 amino acids, cysteine and phenylalanine included. Solely the CDR3 DNA is kept, with 48 bases framed from the first base. Deletion took 1 base off V and 5 bases off J, with a span of 15 bases between the germline ends. CDR1 LNHDA and CDR2 SQIVND are derived from the germline V gene (reference sequence).

The sequence came from a person between 70 and 80 years old with lung adenocarcinoma. The rearrangement joined TRBV19 to TRBJ1-5, with a weak D call of TRBD1 (5 bases match). Material for sequencing was FFPE minimally invasive lung adenocarcinoma tissue. Interpreted using the paper, the cell subset or site label stands for: micro-invasive lung adenocarcinoma (MIA). CDR3 reads: CASSIVRGLSDQPQHF. The DNA sequence is given as TGTGCCAGTAGTATAGTAAGGGGACTGTCGGATCAGCCCCAGCATTTT.